A single sample is the source of the 8 T cell receptor beta chains below, sequenced in a study of blood T cell repertoires in COVID-19. Profiled with immunoSEQ multiplex PCR; TCRdb holds only in-frame clones, not every one. The sample holds about 190,000 clones, roughly 82% seen once. The sample consisted of PBMCs or T cells enriched from blood (not recorded which). The receptors were gathered from a woman aged 55-69 years with acute COVID-19.

The V gene is TRBV27, the J gene TRBJ2-7; weak D call: TRBD1 (6 bases). Germline V lookup: CDR1 MNHEY, CDR2 SMNVEV (reference sequence). The CDR3 contains 12 residues. Trimming took 8 bases from V and 2 from J, leaving 10 bases between them. The CDR3 bases are TGTGCCAGCGGGGACAAGACCTACGAGCAGTACTTC. As protein: CASGDKTYEQYF.

The rearrangement links TRBV18 to TRBJ1-4; possible D gene TRBD1, 5 bases. V lost 6 bases and J 10 bases, leaving 21 bases between the germline ends. The CDR3 has 15 amino acids. Germline CDR1 is KGHSH and CDR2 is LQKENI. This chain's CDR3 is CASSLWTRDGGKLFF. The CDR3 DNA reads as TGTGCCAGCTCTCTTTGGACCCGGGACGGGGGAAAACTGTTTTTT.

The rearrangement links TRBV11-3 to TRBJ2-5, with D uncertain. The CDR3 is 17 amino acids. V was pared by 5 bases and J by 3 bases, with 22 bases between. CDR1 is SGHNT and CDR2 is YENEEA in the germline V gene. The CDR3 nucleotides read TGTGCCAGCAGCCACCTGTGTCGGGTGCATTGGGAAGAGACCCAGTACTTC. It encodes CASSHLCRVHWEETQYF.

This clone was counted a few times. The chain joins TRBV28 to TRBJ2-3; the match to TRBD2 covers 10 bases. This CDR3 comprises 16 residues. Germline CDR1 and CDR2: MDHEN and SYDVKM. J lost 3 bases, V lost 6 bases, and 9 bases had no gene match. For the CDR3, the DNA is TGTGCCAGCAGAATACTAGCGGGGCTCGGAACAGATACGCAGTATTTT. Translating it yields CASRILAGLGTDTQYF.

V usage is TRBV10-3 and J usage is TRBJ1-5; 7 bases agree with TRBD1. V lost 5 bases and J lost 6; bases outside the gene matches: 10. In germline, CDR1 is ENHRY, CDR2 SYGVKD. This CDR3 region has 15 residues. The CDR3 loop is CAISLSGGGGQPQHF. In nucleotides, the CDR3 is TGTGCCATCAGTCTCTCAGGGGGAGGTGGTCAGCCCCAGCATTTT.

The chain uses TRBV19 and TRBJ1-1; 7 nucleotides agree with TRBD1. Unmatched junction bases numbered 8, after V lost 5 bases and J lost 5 bases. The CDR3 contains 14 residues. Germline V gene data show CDR1 as LNHDA and CDR2 as SQIVND (reference sequence). This chain's CDR3 is CASSLRQGGTEAFF. The CDR3 bases are TGTGCCAGTAGTCTCCGACAGGGCGGGACTGAAGCTTTCTTT.

The V call is TRBV9, the J call TRBJ2-1, with D possibly being TRBD1 (6 bases). V dropped 0 bases and J dropped 1 base, with 8 bases sitting between them. Germline-derived CDR1 and CDR2 are SGDLS and YYNGEE. The CDR3 is made up of 15 amino acids. The CDR3 nucleotides are TGTGCCAGCAGCGTAGGCCAGGGGTCCTACAATGAGCAGTTCTTC. Protein sequence: CASSVGQGSYNEQFF. The full variable domain, its missing parts supplied by reference TRBV9 and TRBJ2-1, is DSGVTQTPKHLITATGQRVTLRCSPRSGDLSVYWYQQSLDQGLQFLIQYYNGEERAKGNILERFSAQQFPDLHSELNLSSLELGDSALYFCASSVGQGSYNEQFFGPGTRLTVL.

This chain connects TRBV2 to TRBJ2-3; D unclear. Germline loops: CDR1 SNHLY, CDR2 FYNNEI. The CDR3 loop spans 11 amino acids. Trimming removed 7 bases from V and 2 bases from J, with 4 bases in between. The CDR3 region is CASIITDTQYF. Written as DNA, the CDR3 is TGTGCCAGCATCATCACAGATACGCAGTATTTT. Filled out from reference TRBV2 and TRBJ2-3, the complete variable domain reads EPEVTQTPSHQVTQMGQEVILRCVPISNHLYFYWYRQILGQKVEFLVSFYNNEISEKSEIFDDQFSVERPDGSNFTLKIRSTKLEDSAMYFCASIITDTQYFGPGTRLTVL.